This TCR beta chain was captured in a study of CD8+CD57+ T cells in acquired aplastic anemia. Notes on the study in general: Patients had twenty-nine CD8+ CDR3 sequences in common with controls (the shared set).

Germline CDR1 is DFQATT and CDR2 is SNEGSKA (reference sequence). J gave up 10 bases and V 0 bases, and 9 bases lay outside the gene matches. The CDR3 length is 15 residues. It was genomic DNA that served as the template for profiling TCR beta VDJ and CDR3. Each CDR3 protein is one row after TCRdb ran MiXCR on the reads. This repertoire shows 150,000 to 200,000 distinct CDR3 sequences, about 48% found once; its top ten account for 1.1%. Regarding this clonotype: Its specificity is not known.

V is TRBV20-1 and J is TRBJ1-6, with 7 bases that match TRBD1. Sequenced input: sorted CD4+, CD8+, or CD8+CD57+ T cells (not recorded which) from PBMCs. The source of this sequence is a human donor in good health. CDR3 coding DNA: TGCAGTGCTAGAGATCCGGCAGGGGGAGGATCACCCCTCCACTTT. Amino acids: CSARDPAGGGSPLHF.